The 20 T cell receptor beta chains below all came from one sample that was sequenced in a study of beta chain features in type 1 diabetes. Study-wide results and limits: Shorter TCRB CDR3s, moderately but significantly so, marked every one of the four CD4+ subsets in Type 1 diabetes patients.

The antigens these receptors bind are not known. The authors reverse transcribed all of the isolated RNA, so sequencing captured expressed TCRB transcripts. Produced via immunoSEQ multiplex PCR; TCRdb's table is partial and in-frame only. The sample lists 500,000 to 800,000 clones; around 12% were seen once. Sequencing was carried out using naive CD4+ T cells from blood. The receptors shown here come from a man aged 25 to 40 with type 1 diabetes.

The chain links TRBV30 to TRBJ2-1; maybe TRBD2 (5 bases). This CDR3 has 20 amino acids. With 2 bases removed from V and 1 base from J, the gap between germline ends came to 27 bases. Germline V gene data show CDR1 as GTSNPN and CDR2 as SVGIG (reference sequence). Here the CDR3 reads CAWSNPTGFFEGRSYNEQFF. CDR3 bases: TGTGCCTGGAGTAACCCCACGGGGTTCTTTGAAGGGAGATCCTACAATGAGCAGTTCTTC. The complete variable domain, with remaining parts taken from reference TRBV30 and TRBJ2-1, reads SQTIHQWPATLVQPVGSPLSLECTVEGTSNPNLYWYRQAAGRGLQLLFYSVGIGQISSEVPQNLSASRPQDRQFILSSKKLLLSDSGFYLCAWSNPTGFFEGRSYNEQFFGPGTRLTVL.

This clone showed up just a few times. The rearrangement joins TRBV4-1 to TRBJ1-4; 9 bases are a match to TRBD1. This CDR3 is built from 16 residues. The germline V gene encodes CDR1 MGHRA and CDR2 YSYEKL. The V segment lost 0 bases and the J segment 6 bases; nucleotides outside the gene matches: 5. CDR3 in amino acids: CASSQDRGQGYEKLFF. CDR3 in DNA: TGCGCCAGCAGCCAAGATAGGGGACAGGGTTATGAAAAACTGTTTTTT.

This clone came up a few times. The V and J genes are TRBV19 and TRBJ2-7; 9 bases match TRBD1. The CDR3 runs 14 residues. Germline trimming cut 5 bases from V and 3 bases from J; bases unmatched to any gene: 5. In germline, CDR1 is LNHDA, CDR2 SQIVND (reference sequence). The CDR3 here is CASSEDRGFYEQYF. The CDR3 DNA is TGTGCCAGTAGTGAGGACAGGGGATTCTACGAGCAGTACTTC.

The rearrangement joins TRBV29-1 to TRBJ1-4; D possibly corresponds to TRBD1 (6 bases). This CDR3 region has 13 residues. In germline, CDR1 is SQVTM, CDR2 ANQGSEA. The V end lost 6 bases, the J end lost 7 bases, and 15 bases lay between the germline ends. The CDR3 region has the DNA TGCAGCGTACAAAGGACAGACACTGAAAAACTGTTTTTT. This encodes CSVQRTDTEKLFF.

This clone was counted between two and nine times. The V call is TRBV4-3, the J call TRBJ2-6; TRBD2 is a possible D gene (5 bases). The CDR3 is made up of 16 amino acids. Germline V gives CDR1 LGHNA, CDR2 YSLEER. V shed 0 bases and J shed 2 bases, with 8 bases lying between them. CDR3 amino acids: CASSQDPGTGANVLTF. For the CDR3, the DNA is TGCGCCAGCAGCCAAGACCCGGGAACTGGGGCCAACGTCCTGACTTTC.

V is TRBV7-9 and J is TRBJ2-5; perhaps TRBD1 as D (6 bases). The CDR3 is 15 amino acids. Germline-derived CDR1 and CDR2 are SEHNR and FQNEAQ (reference sequence). Trimming stripped 0 bases from V and 4 bases from J, with 12 bases between. In DNA form, the CDR3 reads TGTGCCAGCAGCTTAGCCTCCACAGGGCCAGAGACCCAGTACTTC. Translation gives CASSLASTGPETQYF.

This clone has more than one count but fewer than ten. The J gene is TRBJ2-7, the V gene TRBV7-9, with TRBD2 matching over 10 bases. V was pared by 5 bases and J by 7 bases, with 11 bases of the junction left unmatched. In germline, CDR1 is SEHNR, CDR2 FQNEAQ (reference sequence). The CDR3 length is 15 residues. The CDR3 DNA sequence: TGTGCCAGCAGCATCACTAGCGGGGAAGTGCGAGAGCAGTACTTC. Translated: CASSITSGEVREQYF.

This clone occurred once. This rearrangement joins TRBV7-9 to TRBJ2-4; the D is unclear. CDR3 length: 14 residues. V was clipped by 5 bases and J by 5 bases, with 13 bases between them. Germline V gene lookup returns CDR1 SEHNR and CDR2 FQNEAQ (reference sequence). As DNA, the CDR3 is TGTGCCAGCAGCCTCTACCCTGGGGAAAACATTCAGTACTTC. It codes for CASSLYPGENIQYF.

This clone has only a few counts. The V gene is TRBV6-5, the J gene TRBJ1-6, with 7 positions matching TRBD1. V dropped 3 bases and J dropped 6; count of bases not matched to a gene: 5. This CDR3 is built from 15 residues. CDR1 and CDR2 from the germline V gene are MNHEY and SVGAGI. CDR3 coding DNA: TGTGCCAGCAGTTATTGGGACAGCCTTAATTCACCCCTCCACTTT. This sequence encodes CASSYWDSLNSPLHF.

This clone has more than one count but fewer than ten. This chain connects TRBV5-1 to TRBJ2-7, with 9 bases matching TRBD1. The CDR3 runs to 14 residues. The trim removed 3 bases at V and 3 bases at J, leaving 4 bases unmatched. The germline CDR1 and CDR2 sequences are SGHRS and YFSETQ. For the CDR3, the DNA is TGCGCCAGCAGCTACCGGGACAGGGTCTACGAGCAGTACTTC. It codes for CASSYRDRVYEQYF.

The rearrangement links TRBV6-6 to TRBJ1-2; TRBD1 matches at 7 bases. V was clipped by 5 bases and J by 6 bases; unmatched bases: 9. The CDR3 totals 14 residues. Per the germline V gene, CDR1 is MNHNY and CDR2 is SVGAGI (reference sequence). The chain's CDR3 is CASSPLDRLHGYTF. DNA for the CDR3: TGTGCCAGCAGTCCCCTGGACAGGCTACATGGCTACACCTTC.

This chain uses TRBV6-5 with TRBJ2-2; D perhaps matches TRBD1 (5 bases). This CDR3 spans 16 amino acids. The germline V and J ends were trimmed by 0 bases and 3 bases, with 11 bases remaining between them. The germline CDR1 and CDR2 sequences are MNHEY and SVGAGI. Here the CDR3 reads CASSYSSGLDTGELFF. CDR3 nucleotide sequence: TGTGCCAGCAGTTACTCTTCAGGGTTAGACACCGGGGAGCTGTTTTTT.

The chain carries TRBV7-2 and TRBJ1-2; perhaps TRBD1 as D (5 bases). This CDR3 is built from 15 residues. The V end was cut by 2 bases, the J end by 4 bases, with 14 bases between. Germline V gene sequence: CDR1 SGHTA, CDR2 FQGNSA. The CDR3, as DNA: TGTGCCAGCAGCTTAAGGGACGTCAGTTCCTATGGCTACACCTTC. Amino acid sequence: CASSLRDVSSYGYTF.

The sample holds a few counts of this clone. This sequence joins TRBV29-1 and TRBJ1-4; 8 nucleotides agree with TRBD1. With 5 bases clipped from V and 14 bases from J, the junction kept 13 bases outside the gene matches. The germline V gene has CDR1 SQVTM and CDR2 ANQGSEA. The CDR3 covers 13 residues. CDR3 protein: CSVSRTGQTELFF. In nucleotides, the CDR3 is TGCAGCGTTTCGAGGACAGGGCAAACAGAGCTGTTTTTT.

This clone came up a few times. Sequence at one end of the junction differs from germline and may be a read error. The chain carries TRBV7-7 and TRBJ2-3; D not certain. Germline loops: CDR1 SSHAT, CDR2 FNYEAQ (reference sequence). CDR3 length: 15 residues. This chain's CDR3 is CASSLSNGYTDTQYF. Here the CDR3 DNA reads TGTGCTAGCAGCTTATCGAACGGATACACAGATACGCAGTATTTT.

This clone was counted a few times. The rearrangement uses TRBV27 and TRBJ1-4, with D hard to call. V gave up 5 bases and J gave up 5 bases, with 15 bases separating them. CDR1 and CDR2 (germline): MNHEY, SMNVEV (reference sequence). The CDR3 spans 15 residues. The CDR3 coding sequence is TGTGCCAGCAGTCGGAAAGACGGATCGAATGAAAAACTGTTTTTT. Translation: CASSRKDGSNEKLFF.

In the case of this clone: At one boundary the junction diverges from the germline segment, which might be a read error. The rearrangement joins TRBV7-9 to TRBJ2-7; the match to TRBD2 covers 11 bases. The CDR3 has 11 amino acids. Germline CDR1 SEHNR, CDR2 FQNEAQ (reference sequence). The CDR3 here is CASSPRGLADF. The CDR3 DNA reads as TGTGCCAGCAGCCCCAGGGGACTAGCGGACTTC.

V is TRBV30 and J is TRBJ2-3; perhaps TRBD1 as D (6 bases). Germline V lookup: CDR1 GTSNPN, CDR2 SVGIG (reference sequence). With 0 bases removed from V and 1 base from J, the gap between germline ends came to 14 bases. CDR3 length: 16 residues. The CDR3 protein is CAWSVHGGKGTDTQYF. CDR3 in DNA: TGTGCCTGGAGTGTACATGGGGGCAAGGGCACAGATACGCAGTATTTT.

This clone was detected only a few times. The genes are TRBV10-3 and TRBJ2-5, with 8 nucleotides matching TRBD2. The germline V gene encodes CDR1 ENHRY and CDR2 SYGVKD. Trimming at V came to 1 base and at J to 2 bases, leaving 3 bases not matched to a gene. This CDR3 contains 15 residues. The CDR3: CAISEWRGAQETQYF. DNA of the CDR3: TGTGCCATCAGTGAGTGGCGGGGGGCTCAAGAGACCCAGTACTTC.

The genes are TRBV7-2 and TRBJ2-5; D gene ambiguous. V was pared by 6 bases and J by 2 bases, with 4 bases between. The CDR3 extends over 11 amino acids. Germline loops: CDR1 SGHTA, CDR2 FQGNSA. The CDR3 region is CASRGQETQYF. Written as DNA, the CDR3 is TGTGCCAGCAGAGGACAAGAGACCCAGTACTTC.